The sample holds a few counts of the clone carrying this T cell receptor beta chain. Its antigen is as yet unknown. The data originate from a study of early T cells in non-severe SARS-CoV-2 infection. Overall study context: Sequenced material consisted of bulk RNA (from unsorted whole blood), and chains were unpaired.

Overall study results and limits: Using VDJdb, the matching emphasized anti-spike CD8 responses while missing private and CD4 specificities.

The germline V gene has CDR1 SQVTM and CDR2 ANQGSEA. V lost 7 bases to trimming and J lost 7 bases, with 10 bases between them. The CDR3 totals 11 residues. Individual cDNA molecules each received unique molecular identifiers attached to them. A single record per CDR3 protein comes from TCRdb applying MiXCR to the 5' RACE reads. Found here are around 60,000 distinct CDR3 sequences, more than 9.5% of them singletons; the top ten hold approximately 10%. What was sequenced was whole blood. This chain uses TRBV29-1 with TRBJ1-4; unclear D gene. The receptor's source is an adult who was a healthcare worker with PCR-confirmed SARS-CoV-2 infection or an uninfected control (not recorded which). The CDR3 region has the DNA TGCAGCGCCGTGACCGGTGAAAAACTGTTTTTT. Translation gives CSAVTGEKLFF.